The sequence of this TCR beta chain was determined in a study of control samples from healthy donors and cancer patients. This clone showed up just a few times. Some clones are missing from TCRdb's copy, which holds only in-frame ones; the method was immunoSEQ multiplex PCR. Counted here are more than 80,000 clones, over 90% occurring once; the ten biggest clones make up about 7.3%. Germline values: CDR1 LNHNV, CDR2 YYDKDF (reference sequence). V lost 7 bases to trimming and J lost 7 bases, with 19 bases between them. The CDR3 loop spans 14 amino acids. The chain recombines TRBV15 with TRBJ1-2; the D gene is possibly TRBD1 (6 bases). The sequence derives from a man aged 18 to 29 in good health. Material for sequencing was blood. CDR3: CATTERGSGSGYTF. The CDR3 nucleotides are TGTGCCACCACCGAGAGGGGGTCAGGCTCTGGCTACACCTTC.